This T cell receptor beta chain was identified in a study of cytomegalovirus exposure and HLA in healthy donors (dated by TCRdb to 2017 to 2019). In terms of the full investigation: An earlier analysis of under 600 of the donors reported 250 to 350 Gb of sequence data and 117 million unique TCR beta sequences from 150 million to 200 million T cells. The later analysis used no new phenotypic data to find candidate immune exposures, relying instead on TCR beta sequences and their occurrence across donors. To decide whether each TCR beta V gene segment behaved as functional or pseudogenic, an earlier analysis of some 600 of the donors relied on high-throughput TCR beta sequencing. Typing coverage differed by locus: A, B, C, DRB1 and DQB1 were typed in about 620-630 donors, DQA1 in about 500, DPA1 in 600 to 610, and DPB1 in 450 to 490. To study patterns of TCR occurrence, a later analysis re-analyzed previously published TCR beta repertoires from 666 donors and added high-resolution HLA genotyping. Roughly 290 gigabases of sequencing data and around 88 million unique TCR sequences made up an early release that covered 500 to 650 HLA-typed donors. Along with the approximately 670-subject first cohort, a separate validation cohort of some 130 different subjects was used. Both class I and class II loci were covered by HLA typing, at four-digit resolution. In a later genetic analysis, genome-wide SNP genotypes for 398 of the 666 donors were used, and that subset was treated as a discovery cohort. High-throughput TCR immunosequencing, statistical association of individual TCRs with disease status, and machine learning were combined to predict cytomegalovirus infection status. Using immunosequencing, the study profiled T cell repertoires from about 610 subjects and related those repertoires to cytomegalovirus serostatus. Among the roughly 400 genotyped donors, approximately 81% belonged to the genetic ancestry cluster associated with self-reported Caucasian donors. Roughly 5 DR-DQ haplotypes were handled as single units for association and clustering, since linkage in the cohort was strong. The study was designed to test whether signatures of past pathogen exposure could be identified by cataloging public T cell receptors. Across 398 genotyped donors of the cohort, an average of approximately 220,000 unique TCR beta nucleotide sequences per donor were sequenced, and approximately 17% of those sequences were non-productive. Donor age, sex, ethnicity and CMV serostatus were compiled together with the repertoire data. Every discovery cohort repertoire had been produced on one sequencing platform.

The cohort was made up of 666 healthy bone marrow donors. Cohort members were all nominally healthy when sampled, although unrecorded immune exposures were likely present. The donor was CMV seronegative and belonged to the group of 380 or so seronegative cohort members. Every donor gave a peripheral blood sample, and the peripheral blood mononuclear cells from that sample were used for TCR beta sequencing. Genomic DNA extraction from the blood cell samples was performed with the Qiagen DNeasy Blood Extraction Kit. Beyond this particular receptor, the publication reports: Presence/absence analyses assumed roughly uniform sequencing depth across donors, an assumption that may not hold. At a false discovery rate of 0.05, a later analysis linked 16,951 TCR beta sequences to specific HLA alleles. A later analysis reported that several top co-occurrence clusters appeared linked to parvovirus B19, influenza, CMV and Epstein-Barr virus. HLA typing was unavailable for some donors at each locus, so association tests used only the typed subset. Correlated functional status among segregating V segments might reflect linkage disequilibrium, but an unknown experimental factor could not be ruled out. A further reported finding was that TCR beta sequences accurately predicted the HLA-A and HLA-B alleles for most subjects in the first cohort. Some IMGT-functional V segments, including TRBV6-2 and TRBV6-3, could not be told apart with the 87-base-pair reads, so those segments were excluded. In the study, 150 to 200 TCR beta chains were listed as associated with cytomegalovirus. It was suggested by the authors that the approach could potentially be generalized to other disease states and immunological phenotypes. In vitro tests confirmed that a few of the cytomegalovirus-associated TCR beta chains recognize cytomegalovirus antigens. A cluster of highly shared sequence variants was judged likely to be a technical artifact of the sequencing pipeline. In this cohort, only TCR beta chains were sequenced, and detectable features were limited by the absence of alpha or paired-chain data. According to a later genetic analysis, donors in an Asian-associated ancestry cluster had fewer N-insertions in productive TCRs than the approximately 650-donor mean. In both the original and validation cohorts, the classifier was reported to diagnose cytomegalovirus status with high specificity and sensitivity. In an earlier analysis of 587 of the donors, most TCR beta V segments appeared in productive rearrangements about 87% or about 30% of the time, broadly matching IMGT annotations. An association between a missense DCLRE1C variant and V-gene and J-gene trimming of TCR beta chains was found in a later genetic analysis and replicated in an independent cohort. According to a later analysis, TCR association rates differed among HLA loci, with DRB1 alleles showing the most associated TCRs and HLA-C alleles showing the fewest. Because counts were too low, about 18 rarely observed V segments, including chromosome 9 orphons, were left out of the earlier analysis of 587 of the donors. When HLA alleles, especially DR and DQ, strongly co-occurred, attributing TCR associations to individual alleles was difficult. For the cohort, immune exposure information was limited to CMV serostatus. In a later analysis, HLA-associated TCR beta chains showed more clonal expansion and lower generation probabilities than non-associated chains that were equally common. According to a later analysis, most CMV-associated TCR beta chains appeared to be HLA-restricted, and the HLA associations seemed to be driven largely by CMV exposure. Most TCR sequences were seen in very few donors, while some public TCRs were found in many individuals.

From a lookup of the germline V gene, CDR1 and CDR2 are SGHAT and FQNNGV. The CDR3 holds 17 amino acids from the cysteine to the phenylalanine. Only CDR3 DNA is held: 51 bases, read in frame from base 1. The junction shows trimming of 5 bases on V and 5 bases on J, and the gene matches do not reach 16 bases of it. The method behind the library was the immunoSEQ multiplex PCR assay. The multiplex PCR relied on a mix of 60 forward primers for TCR Vbeta segments and 13 reverse primers for TCR Jbeta segments. Amplification of the CDR3 region of rearranged TCR beta genes was performed with a multiplex PCR assay on genomic DNA. The Illumina HiSeq System was used to sequence the amplified TCR beta libraries as 87-base-pair reads. In the paper's pipeline: A later analysis tallied 75 million to 95 million unique TCR beta chains across the 666 repertoires, and 10 million to 11 million of those chains were shared by two or more donors. Raw reads were error-corrected and collapsed into unique sequences with a nearest-neighbor algorithm that merged closely related sequences to remove PCR and sequencing errors. V, D and J gene segments were assigned by aligning CDR3 sequences to IMGT reference sequences. For a sequence to be retained, a match of at least six nucleotides to both a V gene segment and a J gene segment was required. A rearrangement counted as productive if the CDR3 had no stop codons and remained in frame with V and J, and every other rearrangement counted as non-productive. CDR3 was defined by IMGT convention, running from the second conserved V-encoded cysteine to the conserved J-encoded phenylalanine. Sequences without an unambiguous match to a single V gene segment were excluded from the earlier analysis of several hundred of the donors. An earlier analysis of a few hundred of the donors classified V segments as functional when productive rearrangements were above 56.7% and as segregating when the standard deviation between donors was above 5%. A statistical classification framework was built for diagnosing cytomegalovirus status from the catalog of TCR beta chain sequences. A later analysis assigned V and J genes by comparing TCR nucleotide sequences with IMGT/GENE-DB human TR gene sequences. In a later analysis, CDR3 sequences and most-parsimonious VDJ recombination scenarios were assigned using the TCRdist pipeline. In a later analysis, each TCR beta chain was defined by its CDR3 amino acid sequence together with its V-gene family, and reads lacking a unique V-gene family were excluded. In a later analysis, a few hundred highly shared, low-generation-probability nucleotide sequences were removed to address suspected cross-contamination and a sequencing artifact. A later analysis calculated a clonal expansion index for each public chain from normalized within-repertoire ranks of inferred template counts. A later analysis computed generation probabilities with a VDJ recombination model fitted to out-of-frame rearrangements, and checked the results against IGoR. In a later analysis, TCR-TCR, TCR-HLA and TCR-CMV co-occurrence was scored with hypergeometric tests, and a repertoire-size bias correction was applied to TCR pairs. In a later analysis, false discovery rates were estimated by permuting HLA or CMV assignments 20 times. In a later analysis, co-occurring TCRs were grouped using DBSCAN, with TCRdist sequence similarity added in when clustering inside HLA-allele-positive subsets. Repertoires with fewer than 30,000 or more than 120,000 public chains were left out of co-occurrence clustering, as were about five repertoires with anomalous nucleotide sharing. Held by TCRdb, this immuneACCESS table contains in-frame sequences only and omits some clones. Under half of the omission traces to an unresolved V gene where checked; the cause of the rest is unknown. The V and J calls and the clone size are those of that table, but D and trimming were determined from the DNA. Counted in this sample were 150,000 to 200,000 clones; about four fifths of them appeared once. The ten largest clones add up to about 4.7% of the sample.

In regard to this clone: The clone's antigen remains unknown. One base away there is no much larger clone; base qualities are not given.

Here the chain combines TRBV11-2 and TRBJ2-5; TRBD2 agrees with 8 junctional bases. The receptor was isolated from a man aged 25-40 years in good health and CMV-seronegative. Sample: PBMCs. This receptor has the CDR3 CASSNRGGALSVETQYF. The bases read TGTGCCAGCAGCAACCGGGGGGGGGCTCTCTCGGTGGAGACCCAGTACTTC. The CDR3, completed at both ends by the reference TRBV11-2 and TRBJ2-5 genes, gives the full variable domain EAGVAQSPRYKIIEKRQSVAFWCNPISGHATLYWYQQILGQGPKLLIQFQNNGVVDDSQLPKDRFSAERLKGVDSTLKIQPAKLEDSAVYLCASSNRGGALSVETQYFGPGTRLLVL.